What follows are 29 T cell receptor beta chains derived from one specimen sequenced in a study of neurological immune-mediated disorders. TCRdb fed the 5' RACE reads into MiXCR, producing one record per CDR3 protein. The sample includes 70,000 to 95,000 distinct CDR3 sequences, around 13% of them seen just once. Time point reported: longitudinal time-point 2. What was sequenced was PBMCs. The source of these receptors is a female donor with HTLV-1-associated myelopathy (HAM/TSP).

This clonotype has ten or more counts. The V and J genes are TRBV29-1 and TRBJ2-1; 10 bases are a match to TRBD1. Germline CDR1 and CDR2: SQVTM and ANQGSEA. There are 11 residues in the CDR3. Unmatched junction bases numbered 2, after V lost 7 bases and J lost 8 bases. The CDR3 DNA sequence: TGCAGCGGGGACAGGGGTCATGAGCAGTTCTTC. Amino acids: CSGDRGHEQFF.

This clonotype has at least ten counts. V is TRBV6-6 and J is TRBJ1-5; D is uncertain. The CDR3 totals 13 residues. V was shortened by 5 bases and J by 0 bases, with 5 bases between the two germline ends. The germline V gene has CDR1 MNHNY and CDR2 SVGAGI (reference sequence). The CDR3 is CASSRHSNQPQHF. As DNA, the CDR3 is TGTGCCAGCAGTCGGCATAGCAATCAGCCCCAGCATTTT.

This clonotype was seen at least ten times. V is TRBV7-9 and J is TRBJ1-6; 8 bases fit TRBD1. V was clipped by 4 bases and J by 8 bases; unmatched bases: 1. The CDR3 covers 13 residues. Germline CDR1 is SEHNR and CDR2 is FQNEAQ (reference sequence). CDR3 DNA sequence: TGTGCCAGCAGCTACAGGGGGGATTCACCCCTCCACTTT. As protein: CASSYRGDSPLHF.

To note about this clonotype: A read error may account for a junction end that differs from germline. This chain uses TRBV15 with TRBJ2-5; 8 positions agree with TRBD1. Germline V lookup: CDR1 LNHNV, CDR2 YYDKDF (reference sequence). The length of the CDR3 is 17 residues. The CDR3 DNA reads TGTGCTACCAGCAGAGATCGGGGGTCTGGACAGGGACAGACCCAGTACTTC. As protein: CATSRDRGSGQGQTQYF.

The rearrangement uses TRBV7-3 and TRBJ2-3; 7 nucleotides line up with TRBD2. Unmatched junction bases numbered 5, after V lost 2 bases and J lost 3 bases. CDR1 and CDR2 from the germline V gene are SGHTA and FQGTGA. The CDR3 length is 15 residues. CDR3 DNA sequence: TGTGCCAGCAGCTTATTAGGACTAGAAACAGATACGCAGTATTTT. Protein product: CASSLLGLETDTQYF. The full variable domain, its missing parts supplied by reference TRBV7-3 and TRBJ2-3, is GAGVSQTPSNKVTEKGKYVELRCDPISGHTALYWYRQSLGQGPEFLIYFQGTGAADDSGLPNDRFFAVRPEGSVSTLKIQRTERGDSAVYLCASSLLGLETDTQYFGPGTRLTVL.

This clonotype was seen at least ten times. The chain is built from TRBV5-1 and TRBJ2-2; 9 bases are shared with TRBD1. The V gene's germline CDR1 is SGHRS and CDR2 YFSETQ. The CDR3 covers 15 residues. V dropped 6 bases and J dropped 6; count of bases not matched to a gene: 9. The chain's CDR3 is CASMRGTGYAGELFF. Written as DNA, the CDR3 is TGCGCCAGCATGCGAGGGACAGGGTACGCCGGGGAGCTGTTTTTT.

This clonotype was counted many times. The chain uses TRBV20-1 and TRBJ2-1, with a weak D call TRBD2 (7 bases). This CDR3 region has 16 residues. V gave up 2 bases and J gave up 8 bases, with 22 bases separating them. The germline gives CDR1 DFQATT, CDR2 SNEGSKA (reference sequence). CDR3 amino acids: CSARSIYGGAADEQFF. The CDR3 nucleotides are TGCAGTGCTAGATCCATCTATGGGGGGGCCGCGGATGAGCAGTTCTTC.

In its sample, this clonotype was seen many times. The J gene is TRBJ1-2, the V gene TRBV12-3 or TRBV12-4; 7 nucleotides align to TRBD1. Trimming at V came to 10 bases and at J to 4 bases, leaving 12 bases not matched to a gene. The CDR3 extends over 14 amino acids. CDR3 sequence: CATSKTGVSYGYTF. The DNA of the CDR3 is TGTGCCACCTCAAAAACAGGGGTATCCTATGGCTACACCTTC.

This clonotype was picked up a small number of times. The genes are TRBV21-1 and TRBJ2-2. TRBV21-1 is termed a pseudogene. The CDR3 contains 16 residues. DNA for the CDR3: TGTGCCAGCAGCCTCACGAAACAGAAATCCACCGGGGAGCTGTTTTTT. This codes for CASSLTKQKSTGELFF.

In this sample, this clonotype turned up many times. The chain combines TRBV14 with TRBJ2-3; 10 positions agree with TRBD1. CDR1 and CDR2 from the germline V gene are SGHDN and FVKESK. The ends lost 4 bases at V and 6 bases at J; junction bases unmatched: 7. CDR3 length: 15 residues. CDR3 DNA: TGTGCCAGCAGCCCTTCCGGGACAGGGGTGGATACGCAGTATTTT. It encodes CASSPSGTGVDTQYF.

This clonotype was detected once. The chain joins TRBV5-1 to TRBJ1-5; D remains ambiguous. Trimming stripped 1 base from V and 7 bases from J, with 9 bases between. This CDR3 is built from 13 residues. CDR1 and CDR2 (germline): SGHRS, YFSETQ. CDR3: CASSLLPEQPQHF. CDR3 bases: TGCGCCAGCAGCTTGCTCCCGGAACAGCCCCAGCATTTT.

This clonotype was counted at least ten times. The chain combines TRBV20-1 with TRBJ2-7; no definite D call. CDR1 is DFQATT, CDR2 SNEGSKA, per germline (reference sequence). Deletions cut 3 bases from V and 0 bases from J, with 9 bases between. This CDR3 comprises 13 residues. The CDR3 coding sequence is TGCAGTGCTAGTGGCCGCAGCTCCTACGAGCAGTACTTC. Translating it yields CSASGRSSYEQYF.

The count of this clonotype is one. V gene TRBV5-1 combines with J gene TRBJ2-1; either TRBD1 or TRBD2 may supply D (5 bases each). The germline V gene has CDR1 SGHRS and CDR2 YFSETQ. Trimming left V 1 base short and J 6 bases short, with 17 bases between. The CDR3 spans 16 residues. The CDR3 reads CASSLQDQGDGNEQFF. The CDR3 coding sequence is TGCGCCAGCAGCTTGCAAGACCAGGGAGATGGCAATGAGCAGTTCTTC.

As regards this clonotype: Just one base apart from a much larger clone, this may be a read error. The V gene is TRBV5-1, the J gene TRBJ1-5; D not certain. V was cut by 2 bases and J by 3 bases, with 6 bases left in between. The V gene's germline CDR1 is SGHRS and CDR2 YFSETQ. The CDR3 loop spans 13 amino acids. The CDR3 DNA reads TGCGCCAGCAGCTTTGGTGCCAATCAGCCCCAGCATTTT. This codes for CASSFGANQPQHF.

This clonotype was recorded at least ten times. The CDR3 spells CASSYSKRQGYNEQFF. CDR3 nucleotides: TGTGCCAGCAGTTACTCGAAGCGACAGGGATACAATGAGCAGTTCTTC. The chain links TRBV6-5 to TRBJ2-1; TRBD1 aligns across 7 bases. V lost 0 bases to trimming and J lost 4 bases; unmatched junction nucleotides: 6. The CDR3 consists of 16 residues. Germline CDR1 is MNHEY and CDR2 is SVGAGI.

The CDR3 spells CASSVKTGPTYEQYF. The CDR3 DNA sequence: TGTGCCAGCAGCGTAAAGACAGGGCCCACCTACGAGCAGTACTTC. This sequence joins TRBV7-2 and TRBJ2-7; 7 bases map to TRBD1. CDR1 and CDR2 from the germline V gene are SGHTA and FQGNSA. This CDR3 has 15 amino acids. The trim removed 5 bases at V and 2 bases at J, leaving 9 bases unmatched.

This clonotype was seen repeatedly, ten times or more. The genes are TRBV4-1 and TRBJ1-5; TRBD1 agrees at 8 bases. CDR3 length: 15 residues. Germline CDR1 MGHRA, CDR2 YSYEKL. The ends lost 4 bases at V and 5 bases at J; junction bases unmatched: 7. As DNA, the CDR3 is TGCGCCAGCAGCCGGATACACAGGGGGGATCAGCCCCAGCATTTT. Amino acids: CASSRIHRGDQPQHF.

In its sample, this clonotype was seen many times. The chain is built from TRBV12-3 or TRBV12-4 and TRBJ2-2; maybe TRBD1 (6 bases). This CDR3 contains 14 residues. Trimming took off 6 bases at V and 2 bases at J, with 10 bases between the two ends. CDR3 coding DNA: TGTGCCAGCAGAATCAGGGGAAACACCGGGGAGCTGTTTTTT. Its protein product is CASRIRGNTGELFF.

This clonotype was counted ten times or more. The V and J genes are TRBV7-2 and TRBJ2-5, with D unresolved. Germline CDR1 and CDR2: SGHTA and FQGNSA. V was cut by 3 bases and J by 5 bases, with 7 bases left in between. The CDR3 loop spans 12 amino acids. The CDR3 DNA sequence: TGTGCCAGCAGCTTTTGGGTTGAGACCCAGTACTTC. It is translated as CASSFWVETQYF.

This clonotype was seen many times. The chain employs TRBV5-1 and TRBJ1-1, with 9 bases that match TRBD1. The V segment lost 3 bases and the J segment 9 bases; nucleotides outside the gene matches: 12. Per germline, CDR1 SGHRS and CDR2 YFSETQ. CDR3 length equals 15 residues. This chain's CDR3 is CASSSVQNTGGKAFF. CDR3 nucleotide sequence: TGCGCCAGCAGCTCGGTTCAAAACACAGGGGGCAAAGCTTTCTTT.

This clonotype was observed many times. The chain uses TRBV4-1 and TRBJ1-4; 7 bases map to TRBD1. The CDR3 loop spans 14 amino acids. The V gene end was trimmed by 4 bases and the J gene end by 8 bases; junction bases not matched to a gene: 7. The V gene's germline CDR1 is MGHRA and CDR2 YSYEKL. The CDR3 reads CASSPGQSFEKLFF. DNA for the CDR3: TGCGCCAGCAGCCCGGGACAGAGCTTCGAAAAACTGTTTTTT.

This clonotype was detected many times. The chain is built from TRBV27 and TRBJ2-1, with TRBD1 as a possible D gene (5 bases). The CDR3 has 14 residues. Germline V gene sequence: CDR1 MNHEY, CDR2 SMNVEV (reference sequence). V was shortened by 2 bases and J by 4 bases, with 9 bases between the two germline ends. The DNA for the CDR3 is TGTGCCAGCAGTTTAAGACAGTCATACAATGAGCAGTTCTTC. Translation: CASSLRQSYNEQFF.

The J gene is TRBJ2-7, the V gene TRBV7-9, with 9 bases matching TRBD1. The V segment lost 1 base and the J segment 5 bases; nucleotides outside the gene matches: 6. The V gene's germline CDR1 is SEHNR and CDR2 FQNEAQ (reference sequence). The CDR3 is 15 amino acids. CDR3 nucleotide sequence: TGTGCCAGCAGCTTAGAGCACAGGGGGCCCGACGAGCAGTACTTC. Protein: CASSLEHRGPDEQYF.

Many counts were recorded for this clonotype. The V gene is TRBV5-1, the J gene TRBJ2-5, with 8 bases identical to TRBD2. The CDR3 is 14 amino acids. CDR1 is SGHRS and CDR2 is YFSETQ in the germline V gene. The V gene end was trimmed by 4 bases and the J gene end by 1 base; junction bases not matched to a gene: 3. The CDR3 nucleotides are TGCGCCAGCAGCCCGGGGGGGACCCAAGAGACCCAGTACTTC. This sequence encodes CASSPGGTQETQYF.

The table lists this clonotype with a count of one. A read error is possible here, since a much larger clone lies one base away. The V call is TRBV9, the J call TRBJ2-5; 8 bases map to TRBD1. Germline CDR1 reads SGDLS; CDR2 reads YYNGEE. The CDR3 is 15 amino acids. The CDR3 here is CASSTHQGAQDTQYF. CDR3 coding DNA: TGTGCCAGCAGCACCCATCAGGGGGCCCAAGATACCCAGTACTTC.

This clonotype was recorded at least ten times. The chain carries TRBV6-5 and TRBJ1-6; 7 bases map to TRBD1. Germline trimming cut 6 bases from V and 7 bases from J; bases unmatched to any gene: 6. The germline V gene encodes CDR1 MNHEY and CDR2 SVGAGI. The CDR3 has 14 residues. The CDR3 coding sequence is TGTGCCAGCAGATCCAGGGGGACAAATTCACCCCTCCACTTT. It codes for CASRSRGTNSPLHF.

This clonotype showed up many times. This sequence joins TRBV7-9 and TRBJ2-1; D may be TRBD2 (6 bases). Trimming stripped 1 base from V and 7 bases from J, with 17 bases between. Germline CDR1 and CDR2: SEHNR and FQNEAQ (reference sequence). The CDR3 is made up of 16 amino acids. This chain's CDR3 is CASSLGGGGVSNEQFF. DNA for the CDR3: TGTGCCAGCAGCTTAGGGGGTGGAGGGGTTTCAAATGAGCAGTTCTTC.

This clonotype came up many times. The chain couples TRBV5-1 to TRBJ2-3; D gene uncertain. The germline CDR1 and CDR2 sequences are SGHRS and YFSETQ. V was trimmed by 5 bases and J by 0 bases, leaving 13 bases between them. CDR3 size: 15 residues. The CDR3 spells CASSLQITSTDTQYF. The CDR3, as DNA: TGCGCCAGCAGTCTACAGATCACTAGCACAGATACGCAGTATTTT.

In this sample, this clonotype turned up many times. The junction departs from germline at one end; a sequencing error may be responsible. The V call is TRBV15, the J call TRBJ2-1, with 9 bases lining up with TRBD2. The CDR3 has 16 amino acids. Germline V gene data show CDR1 as LNHNV and CDR2 as YYDKDF (reference sequence). The CDR3: CATSRDFAGGDNEQFF. The DNA of the CDR3 is TGTGCTACCAGCAGAGATTTCGCGGGGGGGGACAATGAGCAGTTCTTC.